This T cell receptor (beta chain) was captured in a study of cytomegalovirus exposure and HLA in healthy donors. The PCR employed 60 Vbeta primers together with 13 Jbeta primers. Clones were sequenced by immunoSEQ multiplex PCR, and TCRdb holds only the in-frame ones, with some missing. The sample table includes over 65,000 clones. Study findings and constraints: There were fewer than 200 TCR beta chains listed as cytomegalovirus-associated. An analysis done earlier found most TCR beta V segments productive about 87% or about 30% of the time. The study carried out a later analysis of TCR beta sequences. It associated approximately 15,000 of them with specific HLA alleles at a false discovery rate of 0.05. TCR association rates varied by HLA locus in a later analysis, with DRB1 highest and HLA-C lowest.

CDR1 and CDR2 from the germline V gene are SGHRS and YFSETQ. V was pared by 0 bases and J by 4 bases, with 13 bases between. The CDR3 runs to 15 residues. About this clone: Its antigen is as yet unknown.

The sequenced sample consisted of PBMCs. The V and J genes are TRBV5-1 and TRBJ1-2, with D perhaps TRBD1 (5 bases). This TCR derives from a young man in good health and CMV-seronegative. The CDR3 sequence is CASSLDAGRSYGYTF. In DNA form, the CDR3 reads TGCGCCAGCAGCTTGGACGCGGGACGGTCCTATGGCTACACCTTC.